Described below is a single T cell receptor (beta chain) sequence and its context. Its antigen is unidentified. The sample belongs to a study of T-cell reconstitution after alpha-beta-depleted transplantation in children. Unique molecular identifiers were used in preparing the TCRbeta library. MiXCR was run by TCRdb on the PCR reads, yielding one entry per CDR3 protein. The table records about a million distinct CDR3 sequences, roughly 29% of them present only once. This CDR3 comprises 14 residues. Looked up from germline, CDR1 is MDHEN and CDR2 is SYDVKM. V dropped 5 bases and J dropped 6 bases, with 14 bases sitting between them. Findings and caveats of the study: Roughly two months post-transplant, alpha-beta T cells reportedly originated from several hundred graft clones that had expanded. From newly produced T cells came most of the T-cell counts and diversity one year after transplant.

This sequence originates from a boy under two years old who had a stem cell transplant for SCID, so the T cells may come from the graft donor. Here the sequenced sample was PBMCs, mostly from graft donor cells, taken 360 days after TCRalphabeta/CD19-depleted stem cell transplant. The chain joins TRBV28 to TRBJ2-4, with D unclear. CDR3 in amino acids: CASSPRQDGNIQYF. The CDR3 bases are TGTGCCAGCAGTCCCCGCCAGGATGGAAACATTCAGTACTTC.